This T cell receptor beta chain is drawn from a study of blood T cell repertoires in COVID-19. Study-wide background: The United States, Italy and Spain provided the acute and convalescent COVID-19 samples. From T cells, B-cell-depleted T cells, or PBMCs came the material, which was cDNA or gDNA.

Per the germline V gene, CDR1 is SGDLS and CDR2 is YYNGEE. CDR3 size: 15 residues. The V end was cut by 0 bases, the J end by 3 bases, with 13 bases between. Recovered status in Cohort 3 required two negative PCRs, clearance, or symptom resolution. In the study's own analysis: Estimation of nucleated cell counts relied on the amplification of reference gene primers. Using immunoSEQ multiplex PCR, the repertoire was profiled, and TCRdb retains in-frame clones only, with some absent. Clone size and V and J calls were adopted from that table, with D and trimming inferred from the DNA. This sample has more than 200,000 clones; 80% to 90% occur once, and the top ten carry about 4%.

Sequencing was carried out using PBMCs or T cells enriched from blood (not recorded which). The chain uses TRBV9 and TRBJ2-7; D is undetermined. This TCR came from a young woman who had recovered from COVID-19. CDR3 coding DNA: TGTGCCAGCAGCGTAGGAGTTCCTTCCAACTACGAGCAGTACTTC. Translation gives CASSVGVPSNYEQYF.